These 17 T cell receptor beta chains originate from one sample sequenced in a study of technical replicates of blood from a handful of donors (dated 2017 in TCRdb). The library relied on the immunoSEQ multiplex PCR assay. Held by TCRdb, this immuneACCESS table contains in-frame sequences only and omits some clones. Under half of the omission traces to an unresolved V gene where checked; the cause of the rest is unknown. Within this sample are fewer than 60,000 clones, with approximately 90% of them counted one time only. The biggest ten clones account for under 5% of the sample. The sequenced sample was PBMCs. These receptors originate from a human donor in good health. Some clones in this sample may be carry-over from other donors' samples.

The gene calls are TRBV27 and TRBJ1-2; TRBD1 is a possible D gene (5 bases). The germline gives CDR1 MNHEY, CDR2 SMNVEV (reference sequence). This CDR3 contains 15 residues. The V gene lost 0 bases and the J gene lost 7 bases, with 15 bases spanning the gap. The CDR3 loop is CASSLSNQGKSGYTF. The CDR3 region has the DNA TGTGCCAGCAGTTTATCAAACCAGGGCAAGAGTGGCTACACCTTC.

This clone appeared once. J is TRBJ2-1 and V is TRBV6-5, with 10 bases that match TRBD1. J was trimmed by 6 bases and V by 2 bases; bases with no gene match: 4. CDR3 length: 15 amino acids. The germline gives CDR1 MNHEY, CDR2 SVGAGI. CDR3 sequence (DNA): TGTGCCAGCAGTTACGCCCGACAGGGGGCCAATGAGCAGTTCTTC. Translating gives CASSYARQGANEQFF.

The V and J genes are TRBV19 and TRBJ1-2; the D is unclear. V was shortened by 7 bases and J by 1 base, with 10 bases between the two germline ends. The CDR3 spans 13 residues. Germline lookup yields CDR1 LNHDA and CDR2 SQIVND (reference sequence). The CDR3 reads CASTQVLNYGYTF. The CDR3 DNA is TGTGCCAGTACGCAGGTTCTTAACTATGGCTACACCTTC. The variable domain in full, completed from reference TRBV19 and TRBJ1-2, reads DGGITQSPKYLFRKEGQNVTLSCEQNLNHDAMYWYRQDPGQGLRLIYYSQIVNDFQKGDIAEGYSVSREKKESFPLTVTSAQKNPTAFYLCASTQVLNYGYTFGSGTRLTVV.

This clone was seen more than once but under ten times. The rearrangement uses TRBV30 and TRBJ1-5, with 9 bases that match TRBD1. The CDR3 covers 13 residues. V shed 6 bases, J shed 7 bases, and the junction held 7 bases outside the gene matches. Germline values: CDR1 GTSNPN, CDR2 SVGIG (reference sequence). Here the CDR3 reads CACDRGMGQPQHF. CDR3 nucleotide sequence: TGTGCCTGCGACAGGGGGATGGGACAGCCCCAGCATTTT. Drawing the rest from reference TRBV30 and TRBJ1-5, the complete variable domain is SQTIHQWPATLVQPVGSPLSLECTVEGTSNPNLYWYRQAAGRGLQLLFYSVGIGQISSEVPQNLSASRPQDRQFILSSKKLLLSDSGFYLCACDRGMGQPQHFGDGTRLSIL.

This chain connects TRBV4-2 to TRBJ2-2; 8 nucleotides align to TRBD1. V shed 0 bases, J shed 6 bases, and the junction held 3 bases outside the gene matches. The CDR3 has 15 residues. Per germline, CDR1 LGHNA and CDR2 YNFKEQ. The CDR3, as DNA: TGTGCCAGCAGCCAAGAAATGGGACAGGCCGGGGAGCTGTTTTTT. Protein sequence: CASSQEMGQAGELFF.

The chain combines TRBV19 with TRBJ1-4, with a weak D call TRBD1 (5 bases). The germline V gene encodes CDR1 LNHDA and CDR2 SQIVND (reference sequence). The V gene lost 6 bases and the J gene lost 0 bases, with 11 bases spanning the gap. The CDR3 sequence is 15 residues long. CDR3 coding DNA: TGTGCCAGTAGCCGACAGTATGCAACTAATGAAAAACTGTTTTTT. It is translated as CASSRQYATNEKLFF.

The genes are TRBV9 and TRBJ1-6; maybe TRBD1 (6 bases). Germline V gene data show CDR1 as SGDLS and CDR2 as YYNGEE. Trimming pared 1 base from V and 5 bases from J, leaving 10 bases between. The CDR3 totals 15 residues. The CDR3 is CASSVSPGDNSPLHF. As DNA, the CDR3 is TGTGCCAGCAGCGTAAGTCCAGGGGATAATTCACCCCTCCACTTT.

The CDR3 DNA reads TGTGCCAGCGGCCCCGGGCGGGGGCTCGGGTACTTC. This codes for CASGPGRGLGYF. The chain combines TRBV27 with TRBJ2-7, with D possibly matching TRBD2 (7 bases). Germline CDR1 reads MNHEY; CDR2 reads SMNVEV (reference sequence). There are 12 residues in the CDR3. The V and J ends lost 8 bases and 12 bases respectively, with 20 bases between them.

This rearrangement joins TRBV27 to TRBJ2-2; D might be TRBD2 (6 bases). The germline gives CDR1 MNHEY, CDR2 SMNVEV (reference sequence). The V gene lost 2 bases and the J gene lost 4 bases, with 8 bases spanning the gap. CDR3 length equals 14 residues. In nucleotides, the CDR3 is TGTGCCAGCAGTTTAAAACTAGCCACCGGGGAGCTGTTTTTT. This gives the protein CASSLKLATGELFF.

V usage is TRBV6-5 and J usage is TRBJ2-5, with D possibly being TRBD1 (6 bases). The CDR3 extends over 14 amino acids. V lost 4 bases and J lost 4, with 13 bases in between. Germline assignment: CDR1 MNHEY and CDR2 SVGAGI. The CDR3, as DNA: TGTGCCAGCAGTTTAAGACAGGCTCGAGAGACCCAGTACTTC. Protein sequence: CASSLRQARETQYF.

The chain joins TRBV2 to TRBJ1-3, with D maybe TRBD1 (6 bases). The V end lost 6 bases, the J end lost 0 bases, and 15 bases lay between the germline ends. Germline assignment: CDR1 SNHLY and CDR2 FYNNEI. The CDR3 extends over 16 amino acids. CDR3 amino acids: CASSFIQGPSGNTIYF. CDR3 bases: TGTGCCAGCAGCTTTATACAGGGACCCTCTGGAAACACCATATATTTT.

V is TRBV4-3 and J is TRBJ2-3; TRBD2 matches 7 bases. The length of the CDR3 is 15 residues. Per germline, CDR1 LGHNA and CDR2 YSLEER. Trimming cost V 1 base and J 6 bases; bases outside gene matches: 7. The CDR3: CASSQGRLASDTQYF. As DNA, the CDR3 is TGCGCCAGCAGCCAAGGGCGACTAGCATCGGATACGCAGTATTTT.

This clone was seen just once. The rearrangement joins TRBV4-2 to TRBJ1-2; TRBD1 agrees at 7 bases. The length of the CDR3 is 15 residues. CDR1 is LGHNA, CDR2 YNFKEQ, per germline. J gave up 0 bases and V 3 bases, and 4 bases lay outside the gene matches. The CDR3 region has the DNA TGTGCCAGCAGCCATGCCGGACAGGCTAACTATGGCTACACCTTC. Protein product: CASSHAGQANYGYTF.

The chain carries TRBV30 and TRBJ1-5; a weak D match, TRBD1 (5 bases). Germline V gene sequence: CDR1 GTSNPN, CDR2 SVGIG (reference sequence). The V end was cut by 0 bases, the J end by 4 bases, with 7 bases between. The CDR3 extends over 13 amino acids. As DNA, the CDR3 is TGTGCCTGGAGTGTACAGGATAATCAGCCCCAGCATTTT. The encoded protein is CAWSVQDNQPQHF.

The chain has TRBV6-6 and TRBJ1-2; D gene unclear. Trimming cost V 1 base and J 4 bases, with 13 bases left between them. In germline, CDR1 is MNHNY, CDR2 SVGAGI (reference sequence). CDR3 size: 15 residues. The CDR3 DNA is TGTGCCAGCAGTTACTTCCCGGGAGGTTCCTATGGCTACACCTTC. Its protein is CASSYFPGGSYGYTF.

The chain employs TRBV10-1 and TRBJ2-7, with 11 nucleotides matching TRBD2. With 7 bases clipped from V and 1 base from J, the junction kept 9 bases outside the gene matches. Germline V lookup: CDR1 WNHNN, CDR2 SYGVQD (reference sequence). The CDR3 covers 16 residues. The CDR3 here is CASIGSGLADSYEQYF. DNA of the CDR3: TGCGCCAGCATTGGATCGGGACTAGCGGATTCCTACGAGCAGTACTTC.

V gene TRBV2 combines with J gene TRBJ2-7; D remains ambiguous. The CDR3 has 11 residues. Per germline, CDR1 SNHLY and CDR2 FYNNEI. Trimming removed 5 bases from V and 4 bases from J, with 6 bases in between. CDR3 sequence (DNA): TGTGCCAGCAGTCCCCCTTACGAGCAGTACTTC. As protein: CASSPPYEQYF.